These 29 T cell receptor beta chains were all obtained from the same sample, sequenced in a study of blood T cell repertoires in COVID-19. Sequenced by immunoSEQ multiplex PCR; TCRdb stores in-frame clones only, minus some. Among roughly 250,000 clones listed, about four fifths were seen once. The sample taken for sequencing was peripheral blood. These receptors were collected from a person aged 65 to 85 with COVID-19, enrolled during active disease.

This clone was recorded at least ten times. The J gene is TRBJ2-7, the V gene TRBV6-6; a possible D gene is TRBD2 (5 bases). Trimming pared 5 bases from V and 5 bases from J, leaving 13 bases between. Germline CDR1 is MNHNY and CDR2 is SVGAGI (reference sequence). The CDR3 runs to 13 residues. CDR3 sequence (DNA): TGTGCCAGCAGTCACACTAGTAACGACGAGCAGTACTTC. It encodes CASSHTSNDEQYF.

The chain couples TRBV10-1 to TRBJ2-1; no definite D call. Germline values: CDR1 WNHNN, CDR2 SYGVQD (reference sequence). The CDR3 has 10 amino acids. V dropped 11 bases and J dropped 10 bases, with 12 bases sitting between them. Here the CDR3 DNA reads TGCGCCGCAGTCCCATTGGAGCAGTTCTTC. Translating it yields CAAVPLEQFF.

In this sample, this clone turned up once. The rearrangement uses TRBV7-2 and TRBJ2-1, with 12 bases matching TRBD2. V gave up 5 bases and J gave up 0 bases; unmatched junction bases: 8. The CDR3 is made up of 18 amino acids. The V gene's germline CDR1 is SGHTA and CDR2 FQGNSA. The DNA of the CDR3 is TGTGCCAGCAGCGGAGGCGGACTAGCGGGGTTCTCCTACAATGAGCAGTTCTTC. It is translated as CASSGGGLAGFSYNEQFF.

The chain is built from TRBV2 and TRBJ2-7; possibly TRBD2 for D (5 bases). The CDR3 consists of 15 residues. V lost 2 bases, J lost 3 bases, and 14 bases lay in between. The germline V gene encodes CDR1 SNHLY and CDR2 FYNNEI. CDR3 in amino acids: CASSEPTMGSYEQYF. In nucleotides, the CDR3 is TGTGCCAGCAGTGAACCTACCATGGGGAGCTACGAGCAGTACTTC.

The chain joins TRBV27 to TRBJ2-5; tentatively, D is TRBD2 (7 bases). Germline assignment: CDR1 MNHEY and CDR2 SMNVEV (reference sequence). The CDR3 is 15 amino acids. V was pared by 3 bases and J by 5 bases, with 16 bases between. The CDR3 reads CASSFGGQVWETQYF. The CDR3 nucleotides read TGTGCCAGCAGTTTCGGGGGGCAAGTATGGGAGACCCAGTACTTC.

J is TRBJ1-3 and V is TRBV19, with 12 nucleotides matching TRBD1. This CDR3 is 15 amino acids long. The trim removed 7 bases at V and 4 bases at J, leaving 5 bases unmatched. Germline V CDR1 and CDR2: LNHDA, SQIVND (reference sequence). The CDR3 nucleotides are TGTGCCAGTAACGAGGGACAGGGGGCCGGAAACACCATATATTTT. It translates to CASNEGQGAGNTIYF.

A single count supports this clone. One junction end disagrees with the germline gene, perhaps due to a read error. The chain is built from TRBV27 and TRBJ2-7; 13 bases are a match to TRBD2. The CDR3 runs 20 residues. Per germline, CDR1 MNHEY and CDR2 SMNVEV (reference sequence). In DNA, the CDR3 is TGTGCCAGCAGTACCCGGACTAGCGGGAGAGAACCGCGGGGGCTCTACCAGCAGTACTTC. Protein sequence: CASSTRTSGREPRGLYQQYF.

V is TRBV28 and J is TRBJ2-2; 13 bases agree with TRBD2. The CDR3 is 17 amino acids. Germline-derived CDR1 and CDR2 are MDHEN and SYDVKM. After removal of 5 bases from V and 3 bases from J, the junction contained 6 bases not matched to a gene. CDR3 nucleotides: TGTGCCAGCAGTACAGGACTAGCGGGAGAGTACACCGGGGAGCTGTTTTTT. Translating gives CASSTGLAGEYTGELFF.

V gene TRBV27 combines with J gene TRBJ2-1; 10 bases align to TRBD2. The CDR3 sequence is 15 residues long. With 4 bases clipped from V and 9 bases from J, the junction kept 9 bases outside the gene matches. Germline V gene data show CDR1 as MNHEY and CDR2 as SMNVEV (reference sequence). The CDR3 here is CASSSHSGRRSEQFF. CDR3 sequence (DNA): TGTGCCAGCAGTTCCCATAGCGGGAGGAGGAGTGAGCAGTTCTTC.

Ten or more counts support this clone. V is TRBV3-1 (or the pseudogene TRBV3-2) and J is TRBJ1-5; D is ambiguous. The CDR3 runs to 13 residues. The germline gives CDR1 LGHDT, CDR2 YNNKEL (reference sequence). Trimming left V 1 base short and J 11 bases short, with 12 bases between. The CDR3 bases are TGTGCCAGCAGCCAAGGTTCCAAAGCGACCCAGCATTTT. Translating gives CASSQGSKATQHF.

This clone was detected only once. The chain employs TRBV25-1 and TRBJ2-7; TRBD2 might be the D (5 bases). Looked up from germline, CDR1 is MGHDK and CDR2 is SYGVNS. V lost 6 bases and J lost 2, with 11 bases in between. The length of the CDR3 is 13 residues. The CDR3 reads CASSTERTYEQYF. As DNA, the CDR3 is TGTGCCAGCAGCACTGAGCGGACCTACGAGCAGTACTTC.

The chain links TRBV7-3 to TRBJ2-1, with a possible D match to TRBD2 (6 bases). CDR3 length: 15 residues. Trimming took off 2 bases at V and 1 base at J, with 9 bases between the two ends. Looked up from germline, CDR1 is SGHTA and CDR2 is FQGTGA. The CDR3 spells CASSLVGGSYNEQFF. The CDR3 bases are TGTGCCAGCAGCTTAGTCGGGGGTTCCTACAATGAGCAGTTCTTC.

This clone was detected once. One end of the junction is discordant with germline, which a read error may explain. This chain's CDR3 is CASSPLGGEGAFF. In DNA, the CDR3 is TGTGCCAGCTCGCCACTGGGGGGAGAAGGAGCTTTCTTT. The genes are TRBV18 and TRBJ1-1; a weak D match, TRBD1 (5 bases). CDR3 size: 13 residues. The germline gives CDR1 KGHSH, CDR2 LQKENI.

The J gene is TRBJ2-7, the V gene TRBV29-1; 9 positions agree with TRBD1. CDR3 size: 15 residues. After removal of 7 bases from V and 2 bases from J, the junction contained 12 bases not matched to a gene. Germline assignment: CDR1 SQVTM and CDR2 ANQGSEA. This CDR3 is CSATNRDRAAYEQYF. In DNA form, the CDR3 reads TGCAGCGCGACAAACCGGGACAGGGCGGCCTACGAGCAGTACTTC.

CDR3 coding DNA: TGTGCCATCAAGGGACAGCAACTGAACACTGAAGCTTTCTTT. It yields the protein CAIKGQQLNTEAFF. The V call is TRBV10-3, the J call TRBJ1-1, with 7 bases that match TRBD1. The CDR3 loop spans 14 amino acids. V shed 7 bases, J shed 0 bases, and the junction held 5 bases outside the gene matches. The germline gives CDR1 ENHRY, CDR2 SYGVKD.

The J gene is TRBJ2-3, the V gene TRBV19; 10 bases are a match to TRBD2. Germline V gene data show CDR1 as LNHDA and CDR2 as SQIVND (reference sequence). Trimming took 5 bases from V and 5 from J; bases not matched to a gene: 7. The CDR3 extends over 15 amino acids. CDR3 DNA: TGTGCCAGTAGTCCCCTAGCGGGAGTGTTAGATACGCAGTATTTT. It codes for CASSPLAGVLDTQYF.

This chain joins TRBV18 and TRBJ2-5; 12 bases are shared with TRBD2. Germline assignment: CDR1 KGHSH and CDR2 LQKENI. The J segment lost 2 bases and the V segment lost 3 bases, leaving 4 bases of the junction unmatched. This CDR3 has 16 residues. In nucleotides, the CDR3 is TGTGCCAGCTCACCCGGACTAGCGGGGTATCAAGAGACCCAGTACTTC. It codes for CASSPGLAGYQETQYF. The full variable domain, in which reference TRBV18 and TRBJ2-5 provide the parts outside the CDR3, is NAGVMQNPRHLVRRRGQEARLRCSPMKGHSHVYWYRQLPEEGLKFMVYLQKENIIDESGMPKERFSAEFPKEGPSILRIQQVVRGDSAAYFCASSPGLAGYQETQYFGPGTRLLVL.

The chain has TRBV2 and TRBJ1-2, with D possibly being TRBD1 (5 bases). Per germline, CDR1 SNHLY and CDR2 FYNNEI. CDR3 length equals 13 residues. V was cut by 5 bases and J by 5 bases, with 12 bases left in between. In DNA form, the CDR3 reads TGTGCCAGCAGTCCGGGACTCCAGTATGGCTACACCTTC. Amino acid sequence: CASSPGLQYGYTF. Full variable domain (missing parts from reference TRBV2 and TRBJ1-2): EPEVTQTPSHQVTQMGQEVILRCVPISNHLYFYWYRQILGQKVEFLVSFYNNEISEKSEIFDDQFSVERPDGSNFTLKIRSTKLEDSAMYFCASSPGLQYGYTFGSGTRLTVV.

The V and J genes are TRBV5-6 and TRBJ2-7; D ambiguous. Germline CDR1 reads SGHDT; CDR2 reads YYEEEE. The CDR3 has 12 residues. V was shortened by 4 bases and J by 6 bases, with 11 bases between the two germline ends. The CDR3, as DNA: TGTGCCAGCAGCCCCCAACCCGGCGAGCAGTACTTC. Encoded protein: CASSPQPGEQYF.

This chain uses TRBV4-3 with TRBJ2-1; no clear D. The CDR3 is made up of 15 amino acids. V was shortened by 1 base and J by 12 bases, with 19 bases between the two germline ends. Germline V lookup: CDR1 LGHNA, CDR2 YSLEER. Written as DNA, the CDR3 is TGCGCCAGCAGCCAAGGCCAGCCCGCTGTAGCAAGGCAGTTCTTC. Protein: CASSQGQPAVARQFF.

This chain links TRBV4-3 with TRBJ2-5, with TRBD2 as a possible D gene (6 bases). Trimming cost V 0 bases and J 2 bases, with 13 bases left between them. The CDR3 consists of 16 residues. CDR1 and CDR2 from the germline V gene are LGHNA and YSLEER. In DNA, the CDR3 is TGCGCCAGCAGCCAAGAGTGGGGGGACGGTCAAGAGACCCAGTACTTC. It codes for CASSQEWGDGQETQYF.

This chain connects TRBV19 to TRBJ1-5; TRBD1 agrees at 7 bases. The CDR3 runs 15 residues. CDR1 and CDR2 from the germline V gene are LNHDA and SQIVND (reference sequence). With V trimmed by 8 bases and J by 0 bases, 7 bases remained unmatched. In DNA, the CDR3 is TGTGCCAGTTACGGGACAGCTTATAGCAATCAGCCCCAGCATTTT. Amino acids: CASYGTAYSNQPQHF.

The chain recombines TRBV29-1 with TRBJ1-2, with a weak D call TRBD1 (5 bases). The CDR3 runs 11 residues. Deletions cut 3 bases from V and 5 bases from J, with 7 bases between. Looked up from germline, CDR1 is SQVTM and CDR2 is ANQGSEA. The CDR3 DNA is TGCAGCGTTGATAGACAGTATGGCTACACCTTC. Residues: CSVDRQYGYTF.

This clone was recorded once. The chain joins TRBV12-3 or TRBV12-4 to TRBJ2-7; 9 bases line up with TRBD2. This CDR3 has 13 residues. Germline trimming cut 6 bases from V and 3 bases from J; bases unmatched to any gene: 3. The CDR3 nucleotides read TGTGCCAGCAGACATAGCGGGAGCTACGAGCAGTACTTC. This gives the protein CASRHSGSYEQYF.

The chain links TRBV9 to TRBJ2-5; 7 nucleotides match TRBD1. The last part of the DNA fits TRBJ2-7 better; the J call may be wrong. The CDR3 is made up of 15 amino acids. The germline V gene has CDR1 SGDLS and CDR2 YYNGEE. CDR3 residues: CASSTQDRSSYEQYF. The CDR3 DNA is TGTGCCAGCAGCACACAGGACAGGTCCTCCTACGAGCAGTACTTC.

The CDR3 DNA reads TGCGCCAGCAGTGACGGCGGGAGGGCCCCTCCCTACAATGAGCAGTTCTTC. Amino acid sequence: CASSDGGRAPPYNEQFF. The chain links TRBV5-1 to TRBJ2-1; 9 bases fit TRBD2. The CDR3 sequence is 17 residues long. CDR1 and CDR2 from the germline V gene are SGHRS and YFSETQ. Losses at the gene ends were 5 bases for V and 2 bases for J; bases not matched to a gene: 11.

The J gene is TRBJ1-3, the V gene TRBV5-6; D might be TRBD1 (5 bases). Germline V lookup: CDR1 SGHDT, CDR2 YYEEEE. Trimming took off 0 bases at V and 2 bases at J, with 15 bases between the two ends. The CDR3 covers 17 residues. CDR3 DNA sequence: TGTGCCAGCAGCTTGGAGGGGTTATGGGAACCTGGAAACACCATATATTTT. This codes for CASSLEGLWEPGNTIYF.

This sequence joins TRBV6-2 or TRBV6-3 and TRBJ1-1; D is undetermined. Germline CDR1 and CDR2: MNHEY and SVGEGT. The CDR3 consists of 14 residues. Trimming shortened V by 4 bases and J by 4 bases, and 13 bases separated the two germline ends. CDR3 region: CASSSRVSSTEAFF. CDR3 coding DNA: TGTGCCAGCAGTTCCCGGGTTTCGAGCACTGAAGCTTTCTTT.

The gene calls are TRBV19 and TRBJ1-5, with a weak D call TRBD1 (5 bases). From germline, CDR1 is LNHDA and CDR2 SQIVND (reference sequence). The V end was cut by 5 bases, the J end by 9 bases, with 17 bases between. This CDR3 has 14 amino acids. CDR3 protein: CASSYRQISGPQHF. The CDR3 DNA follows: TGTGCCAGTAGTTATCGACAGATATCAGGGCCCCAGCATTTT.